This T cell receptor (beta chain) is drawn from a study of blood T cell repertoires in COVID-19. Turning to the study itself: The United States, Italy and Spain were the sources of the acute and convalescent COVID-19 samples. The analysed material was cDNA or gDNA that came from T cells, B-cell-depleted T cells, or PBMCs.

This CDR3 is built from 15 residues. Losses at the gene ends were 3 bases for V and 9 bases for J; bases not matched to a gene: 8. Germline CDR1 reads SGDLS; CDR2 reads YYNGEE. Study processing details: Reference gene primer amplification yielded estimated nucleated cell counts. Sequencing was performed with immunoSEQ multiplex PCR; in TCRdb, only in-frame clones are kept and a portion is missing. V, J and clone size derive from that table, while D and trimming were established from the DNA sequence. The sample yields about 98,000 clones, about 80% seen once. This clone was seen only a few times. Sample: peripheral blood. The chain links TRBV9 to TRBJ1-6, with 8 bases matching TRBD1. The TCR originated in a man between 60 and 70 years old with acute or convalescent COVID-19. The CDR3 is CASSAEGTGGSPLHF. The DNA for the CDR3 is TGTGCCAGCAGCGCCGAGGGAACAGGGGGTTCACCCCTCCACTTT.